This record covers a single TCR beta chain. The antigen is undetermined. Naive CD8 cells lacked CD45RO and underwent positive selection for CCR7, leaving out terminally differentiated effector memory CD45RA+ cells. This sample is drawn from a study of shared clonotypes between healthy human individuals. Study observations and caveats: Since donors were few, the genetic and exposure-history diversity represented was limited.

Per the germline V gene, CDR1 is SGHDN and CDR2 is FVKESK. V gave up 3 bases and J gave up 2 bases, with 14 bases separating them. The CDR3 totals 16 residues. Execution of the assay was at deep level. The input for sorted-subset replicate PCRs was around 0.2 ug DNA, 25,000 to 30,000 T cell genomes. The data were produced by immunoSEQ multiplex PCR, yet TCRdb's version contains in-frame clones alone and is incomplete. The data hold around 2.1 million clones, with 90% to 95% observed a single time. The TCR sequence derives from a man younger than 35 in good health. Some clones in this sample may be carry-over from other donors' samples. The specimen was naive CD8+ T cells from PBMCs. The chain links TRBV14 to TRBJ2-1; perhaps D is TRBD1 or TRBD2 (5 bases each). The CDR3 DNA reads TGTGCCAGCAGCCACGAGTTGGGGGATACCTACAATGAGCAGTTCTTC. It specifies CASSHELGDTYNEQFF.